This record concerns one TCR beta chain sequence. Its antigen is currently not known. It has no much larger one-base neighbor in the sample; base qualities were not kept. Enrolling through a virtual design, the prospective study's participants ranged in age from roughly 18 to 89 years and lived across 24 United States geographic areas. In the prospective study, participants were assigned to cohorts based on the clinical history participants reported in a screening survey and a study questionnaire. In the prospective study, whole blood, serum and a nasopharyngeal or oropharyngeal swab were collected from each participant by mobile phlebotomists. Additional blood draws and questionnaires over an approximately 2-month period could optionally be provided by prospective study participants. Before DNA extraction, prospective study blood samples were shipped either frozen or at room temperature. Trimmed from V: 2 bases; trimmed from J: 6 bases; junction bases lacking a gene match: 10. The CDR3 measures 15 amino acids from cysteine to phenylalanine. The retained sequence is limited to the CDR3, 45 bases, with the frame set at the first base. As encoded in the germline V gene, CDR1 is SQVTM while CDR2 is ANQGSEA.

TCRbeta CDR3 regions were amplified from genomic DNA using the immunoSEQ Assay, a bias-controlled multiplex PCR. Per the source publication's procedure: The number of nucleated cells in each sample was estimated from the amplification of reference gene primers within the assay. To quantify the absolute abundance of each unique TCRbeta CDR3 rearrangement, sequence reads were collapsed and filtered. Productive Simpson clonality was computed per sample as the square root of Simpson's diversity index over productive rearrangements. The table comes from immuneACCESS by way of TCRdb, which keeps in-frame sequences with V and J called. Part of the clones is missing from these tables; in studies checked, under half for an unresolved V gene and the rest for unknown reasons. The D gene and trimming were derived from the DNA, and the V and J assignments and clone size from that table. This sample holds about 430,000 clones; 88% were observed only once. More than 0.85% of the sample belongs to the ten largest clones.

The record originates from a study of blood T cell repertoires in COVID-19 (dated by TCRdb to 2018 to 2021). Background on the whole study: Samples from collaborators originated in the United States, Italy and Spain and spanned both the acute and convalescent phases of COVID-19. Samples came from the ongoing ImmuneRACE study (first 160 participants) plus 1,254 subjects from 6 global collaborators. A freely available public database, intended as a resource for researchers studying the immune response to SARS-CoV-2, is where the repertoires were released. Nearly every sample came with metadata listing a de-identified subject ID, COVID-19 status, age in years and sex. Subjects who had been exposed to COVID-19, were actively infected with it, or had recovered from it provided the deeply sampled blood TCRbeta repertoires that made up the dataset. Where HLA class I and class II types were available, the types were taken from metadata supplied by the sample provider, not from assay-based typing. The prospective study material was composed of cDNA or gDNA derived from T cells, B-cell-depleted T cells, or PBMCs.

The full study reports these points: Clinical and demographic metadata were provided uncurated, with the amount varying by source and participant.

Sequenced: PBMCs or T cells enriched from blood (not recorded which). Recombination joined TRBV29-1 with TRBJ1-2, with 9 middle bases fitting TRBD1. This receptor was taken from a woman aged 25 to 39 with acute COVID-19. In nucleotide form, the sequence is TGCAGCGTTGAAATTTCGGGACAGGGAAGGGATGGCTACACCTTC. It encodes CSVEISGQGRDGYTF.